This T cell receptor (beta chain) was identified in a study of CD8+ T cells in alopecia areata. In the study overall: Skin from roughly 6-13-month-old C3H/HeJ graft donors with spontaneous alopecia went to approximately 6-10-week-old female C3H/HeJ mice.

Study observations and caveats: For lesional scalp, especially alopecia totalis/universalis, clonality was higher than in normal scalp.

V shed 0 bases, J shed 3 bases, and the junction held 5 bases outside the gene matches. Germline assignment: CDR1 LGHNA and CDR2 YSYQKL. The CDR3 contains 15 residues. The study sorted pooled cutaneous lymph node cells by CD4, CD8alpha, NKG2D, NKG2ACE and other markers. In regard to this clone: No antigen is known for it. Each gene name is a mouse one. The CDR3 is cut off 4 residues early in the read; its end comes from the germline J gene.

In each case, RNA was isolated and then reverse transcribed into cDNA as the sequencing template. Generated by immunoSEQ multiplex PCR, the TCRdb table keeps only in-frame clones and is missing some. The sample shows about 9,000 clones, none of them appearing just once. The source is a C3H/HeJ mouse with alopecia areata. MHC haplotype of the strain: H2-k. Sequencing was carried out using CD8+ T cells sorted from a lymph node. The V gene is TRBV2, the J gene TRBJ2-7, with 7 bases fitting TRBD2. The part of the CDR3 DNA that was read is TGTGCCAGCAGCCAAGACCTCGGGGGGGTCTAT. It codes for CASSQDLGGVY. The full CDR3 reads CASSQDLGGVYEQYF.